The next 8 T cell receptor beta chains were all read from a single sample in a study of somatic mutations in cytotoxic T cells in rheumatoid arthritis. The protocol was immunoSEQ multiplex PCR, while the TCRdb copy is restricted to in-frame clones and leaves out a portion. Among about 33,000 clones listed, around 80% were seen once. What was sequenced was CD8+ T cells sorted from blood. These TCRs come from a middle-aged man in good health.

The chain employs TRBV11-2 and TRBJ2-7, with 7 bases matching TRBD1. Looked up from germline, CDR1 is SGHAT and CDR2 is FQNNGV. The V and J ends lost 4 bases and 1 base, in that order; junction bases with no gene match: 10. This CDR3 is built from 16 residues. The CDR3 DNA sequence: TGTGCCAGCAGCTCAACCAGGGGACAGCCATCCTACGAGCAGTACTTC. This sequence encodes CASSSTRGQPSYEQYF.

The chain carries TRBV18 and TRBJ1-5, with D possibly being TRBD1 (5 bases). The CDR3 covers 15 residues. V gave up 6 bases and J gave up 6 bases, with 18 bases separating them. The germline gives CDR1 KGHSH, CDR2 LQKENI. CDR3 nucleotide sequence: TGTGCCAGCTCTCAACCGGGACCTATCCTTCAGCCCCAGCATTTT. Its protein product is CASSQPGPILQPQHF.

V gene TRBV7-9 combines with J gene TRBJ2-7; 7 bases fit TRBD1. CDR3 length: 12 amino acids. Germline trimming cut 3 bases from V and 6 bases from J; bases unmatched to any gene: 2. Germline V CDR1 and CDR2: SEHNR, FQNEAQ (reference sequence). The CDR3 here is CASSFTGVEQYF. CDR3 nucleotides: TGTGCCAGCAGCTTCACAGGGGTCGAGCAGTACTTC.

The genes are TRBV7-6 and TRBJ1-4; a possible D gene is TRBD1 (6 bases). With 5 bases removed from V and 3 bases from J, the gap between germline ends came to 13 bases. The CDR3 has 15 residues. Germline CDR1 SGHVS, CDR2 FNYEAQ. The CDR3 bases are TGTGCCAGCAGCCCCCTCGGGGGGCCTAATGAAAAACTGTTTTTT. It yields the protein CASSPLGGPNEKLFF. The variable domain in full, completed from reference TRBV7-6 and TRBJ1-4, reads GAGVSQSPRYKVTKRGQDVALRCDPISGHVSLYWYRQALGQGPEFLTYFNYEAQQDKSGLPNDRFSAERPEGSISTLTIQRTEQRDSAMYRCASSPLGGPNEKLFFGSGTQLSVL.

The chain is built from TRBV29-1 and TRBJ2-2, with 9 bases identical to TRBD2. The CDR3 length is 14 residues. The V and J ends lost 5 bases and 3 bases, in that order; junction bases with no gene match: 4. Germline-derived CDR1 and CDR2 are SQVTM and ANQGSEA. The CDR3 nucleotides read TGCAGCGTTTCTGCGGGGGGGGACACCGGGGAGCTGTTTTTT. Protein product: CSVSAGGDTGELFF.

The chain is built from TRBV9 and TRBJ2-1; tentative D call: TRBD1 (5 bases). The CDR3 consists of 16 residues. In germline, CDR1 is SGDLS, CDR2 YYNGEE. V gave up 1 base and J gave up 6 bases, with 17 bases separating them. The CDR3 bases are TGTGCCAGCAGCGTAAGATCCCAGGGATTCGGCAATGAGCAGTTCTTC. Protein product: CASSVRSQGFGNEQFF.

CDR3 in amino acids: CASRPAAGEQFF. DNA of the CDR3: TGTGCCAGCAGACCGGCTGCGGGTGAGCAGTTCTTC. V and J are TRBV7-9 and TRBJ2-1, with D possibly being TRBD2 (5 bases). With 6 bases removed from V and 9 bases from J, the gap between germline ends came to 12 bases. There are 12 residues in the CDR3. The germline CDR1 and CDR2 sequences are SEHNR and FQNEAQ (reference sequence).

The DNA for the CDR3 is TGCAGCGTTGAAGGAGGGTATGGCTACACCTTC. Amino acid sequence: CSVEGGYGYTF. This chain joins TRBV29-1 and TRBJ1-2; D unclear. Trimming shortened V by 1 base and J by 5 bases, and 5 bases separated the two germline ends. CDR3 length: 11 residues. Germline V gene lookup returns CDR1 SQVTM and CDR2 ANQGSEA. Using reference TRBV29-1 and TRBJ1-2 for the parts outside the CDR3, the full variable domain is SAVISQKPSRDICQRGTSLTIQCQVDSQVTMMFWYRQQPGQSLTLIATANQGSEATYESGFVIDKFPISRPNLTFSTLTVSNMSPEDSSIYLCSVEGGYGYTFGSGTRLTVV.